A selection of T cell receptor beta chains follows, all from one sample in a study of siplizumab effects on memory and regulatory T cells. Sequencing was performed with immunoSEQ multiplex PCR; in TCRdb, only in-frame clones are kept and a portion is missing. The sample holds about 64,000 clones, about 96% seen once. Sequenced material: naive CD8+ T cells sorted from blood. The receptors here all came from a human donor in good health. The CDR3 runs from the conserved cysteine through the conserved F or W. Each record gives: J gene, clone size, D gene, V gene, CDR3 protein, CDR3 DNA. A D gene is named only where the DNA matches it firmly. A clone size is listed for some rows: how often the clone was seen (once, few, many), or a class if it is expanded.

J: TRBJ1-5
size: .
D: TRBD1
V: TRBV15
CDR3: CATSRDGGTGPNQPQHF
DNA: TGTGCCACCAGCAGAGATGGGGGGACAGGGCCAAATCAGCCCCAGCATTTT

J: TRBJ2-5
size: .
D: TRBD1
V: TRBV28
CDR3: CASSLARGRETQYF
DNA: TGTGCCAGCAGTTTGGCTAGGGGGCGAGAGACCCAGTACTTC

J: TRBJ2-5
size: .
D: TRBD1
V: TRBV7-8
CDR3: CASSLVGEDRGVSQETQYF
DNA: TGTGCCAGCAGCTTAGTGGGCGAGGACAGGGGAGTGTCCCAAGAGACCCAGTACTTC

J: TRBJ2-5
size: once
D: .
V: TRBV27
CDR3: CASSSFPGETQYF
DNA: TGTGCCAGCAGTTCTTTTCCAGGGGAGACCCAGTACTTC

J: TRBJ1-2
size: .
D: .
V: TRBV5-6
CDR3: CASRMINREDGYTF
DNA: TGTGCCAGCCGGATGATTAACAGGGAGGATGGCTACACCTTC

J: TRBJ1-1
size: .
D: .
V: TRBV7-3
CDR3: CASSSGRVTEAFF
DNA: TGTGCCAGCAGCTCTGGCAGGGTTACTGAAGCTTTCTTT

J: TRBJ1-2
size: .
D: .
V: TRBV11-2
CDR3: CASAGGGTHGYTF
DNA: TGTGCCAGCGCTGGGGGGGGAACTCATGGCTACACCTTC

J: TRBJ1-1
size: .
D: .
V: TRBV5-1
CDR3: CASSLDSGDTEAFF
DNA: TGCGCCAGCAGCTTGGATTCAGGGGACACTGAAGCTTTCTTT

J: TRBJ2-3
size: .
D: .
V: TRBV4-3
CDR3: CASSQERGALTDTQYF
DNA: TGCGCCAGCAGCCAAGAACGCGGGGCCCTCACAGATACGCAGTATTTT

J: TRBJ2-5
size: .
D: TRBD2
V: TRBV9
CDR3: CASSPKRGGIETQYF
DNA: TGTGCCAGCAGCCCAAAGCGGGGGGGCATAGAGACCCAGTACTTC

J: TRBJ2-2
size: once
D: .
V: TRBV28
CDR3: CASSFSMGELFF
DNA: TGTGCCAGCAGTTTTAGTATGGGGGAGCTGTTTTTT

J: TRBJ1-6
size: .
D: .
V: TRBV30
CDR3: CAWTPPERDNSPLHF
DNA: TGTGCCTGGACCCCCCCCGAAAGGGATAATTCACCCCTCCACTTT

J: TRBJ2-7
size: .
D: .
V: TRBV27
CDR3: CASRDRGGSYEQYF
DNA: TGTGCCAGCAGAGACAGGGGAGGGTCCTACGAGCAGTACTTC

J: TRBJ2-1
size: .
D: TRBD2
V: TRBV6-5
CDR3: CASSFGGGPNEQFF
DNA: TGTGCCAGCAGTTTTGGCGGGGGACCAAATGAGCAGTTCTTC

J: TRBJ1-5
size: .
D: .
V: TRBV9
CDR3: CASSVVPDSNQPQHF
DNA: TGTGCCAGCAGCGTAGTCCCGGACAGCAATCAGCCCCAGCATTTT

J: TRBJ2-7
size: .
D: .
V: TRBV7-9
CDR3: CASSLPGQTYEQYF
DNA: TGTGCCAGCAGCTTGCCGGGACAAACTTACGAGCAGTACTTC

J: TRBJ1-4
size: .
D: .
V: TRBV29-1
CDR3: CSVGGQAASNEKLFF
DNA: TGCAGCGTCGGGGGCCAGGCGGCATCTAATGAAAAACTGTTTTTT

J: TRBJ2-3
size: .
D: TRBD1
V: TRBV14
CDR3: CASSPDRDYTDTQYF
DNA: TGTGCCAGCAGCCCAGACAGGGATTACACAGATACGCAGTATTTT

J: TRBJ2-1
size: once
D: .
V: TRBV9
CDR3: CASSVAVGYEQFF
DNA: TGTGCCAGCAGCGTAGCGGTGGGTTATGAGCAGTTCTTC

J: TRBJ2-7
size: .
D: .
V: TRBV18
CDR3: CASSGTLLYEQYF
DNA: TGTGCCAGCTCCGGGACACTCCTCTACGAGCAGTACTTC

J: TRBJ2-7
size: .
D: .
V: TRBV6-5
CDR3: CASSYGPSTPYF
DNA: TGTGCCAGCAGTTATGGGCCTTCGACCCCGTACTTC

J: TRBJ2-7
size: .
D: .
V: TRBV10-1
CDR3: CASTRTKQQYF
DNA: TGCGCCAGCACCCGGACAAAGCAGCAGTACTTC

J: TRBJ1-6
size: few
D: .
V: TRBV5-5
CDR3: CASSFQGNSPLHF
DNA: TGTGCCAGCAGCTTCCAGGGCAATTCACCCCTCCACTTT

J: TRBJ2-1
size: .
D: .
V: TRBV7-6
CDR3: CASSQGSSYNEQFF
DNA: TGTGCCAGCAGCCAGGGGAGCTCCTACAATGAGCAGTTCTTC

J: TRBJ2-7
size: few
D: .
V: TRBV27
CDR3: CASSLWGSEQYF
DNA: TGTGCCAGCAGTTTATGGGGCTCCGAGCAGTACTTC

J: TRBJ2-1
size: .
D: TRBD2
V: TRBV2
CDR3: CASKMWGGNYNEQFF
DNA: TGTGCCAGCAAGATGTGGGGGGGGAATTACAATGAGCAGTTCTTC

J: TRBJ1-1
size: .
D: .
V: TRBV4-1
CDR3: CASSQAGSRGTEAFF
DNA: TGCGCCAGCAGCCAGGCAGGGTCTAGGGGCACTGAAGCTTTCTTT

J: TRBJ2-7
size: .
D: .
V: TRBV2
CDR3: CASSEVAENSYEQYF
DNA: TGTGCCAGCAGTGAAGTGGCGGAGAACAGCTACGAGCAGTACTTC

J: TRBJ2-7
size: .
D: TRBD2
V: TRBV6-1
CDR3: CAGGVWGIDEQYF
DNA: TGTGCCGGGGGGGTCTGGGGCATCGACGAGCAGTACTTC

J: TRBJ2-3
size: .
D: .
V: TRBV6-5
CDR3: CASSYSGEGVPDTQYF
DNA: TGTGCCAGCAGTTACTCCGGGGAAGGTGTTCCAGATACGCAGTATTTT

J: TRBJ2-7
size: .
D: .
V: TRBV27
CDR3: CASQGTGEQYF
DNA: TGTGCCAGCCAAGGGACGGGAGAGCAGTACTTC

J: TRBJ1-1
size: .
D: .
V: TRBV7-2
CDR3: CASSLTTGNTEAFF
DNA: TGTGCCAGCAGCTTAACGACGGGGAACACTGAAGCTTTCTTT

J: TRBJ1-2
size: once
D: .
V: TRBV5-4
CDR3: CASSLIGQGGEYGYTF
DNA: TGTGCCAGCAGCTTGATCGGGCAGGGTGGGGAGTATGGCTACACCTTC

J: TRBJ1-2
size: .
D: .
V: TRBV19
CDR3: CASSTPDGLGGYTF
DNA: TGTGCCAGTAGTACCCCGGACGGCCTAGGGGGCTACACCTTC

J: TRBJ2-3
size: .
D: TRBD1
V: TRBV27
CDR3: CASSSLFEDRGITDTQYF
DNA: TGTGCCAGCAGTTCCCTGTTCGAGGACAGGGGTATCACAGATACGCAGTATTTT

J: TRBJ2-1
size: once
D: TRBD2
V: TRBV11-2
CDR3: CASSTPAGARNEQFF
DNA: TGTGCCAGCAGCACCCCAGCGGGGGCGAGGAATGAGCAGTTCTTC

J: TRBJ1-6
size: few
D: TRBD1
V: TRBV19
CDR3: CASSSTGNNSPLHF
DNA: TGTGCCAGTAGTTCGACAGGGAATAATTCACCCCTCCACTTT

J: TRBJ2-3
size: .
D: .
V: TRBV7-3
CDR3: CASSLKASTDTQYF
DNA: TGTGCCAGCAGCTTAAAAGCAAGCACAGATACGCAGTATTTT

J: TRBJ1-6
size: once
D: .
V: TRBV9
CDR3: CASSVGTGSPLHF
DNA: TGTGCCAGCAGCGTAGGAACGGGGTCACCCCTCCACTTT

J: TRBJ2-7
size: .
D: TRBD2
V: TRBV27
CDR3: CASSLSISGGPREQYF
DNA: TGTGCCAGCAGTTTATCGATCAGCGGGGGCCCCCGCGAGCAGTACTTC

J: TRBJ2-3
size: .
D: TRBD2
V: TRBV7-6
CDR3: CASSLSGGALDTQYF
DNA: TGTGCCAGCAGCTTAAGCGGGGGGGCCTTAGATACGCAGTATTTT

J: TRBJ2-7
size: .
D: .
V: TRBV6-4
CDR3: CASSLPGHETSYEQYF
DNA: TGTGCCAGCAGCCTACCGGGACATGAAACTTCCTACGAGCAGTACTTC

J: TRBJ2-5
size: .
D: TRBD2
V: TRBV4-1
CDR3: CASSQSTSDQETQYF
DNA: TGCGCCAGCAGCCAATCAACTAGCGACCAAGAGACCCAGTACTTC

J: TRBJ2-5
size: .
D: .
V: TRBV28
CDR3: CASSLAGPPLGDQYF
DNA: TGTGCCAGCAGTTTAGCGGGGCCTCCCCTTGGGGACCAGTACTTC

J: TRBJ1-4
size: .
D: .
V: TRBV7-2
CDR3: CASRPLATNEKLFF
DNA: TGTGCCAGCAGGCCTCTTGCAACTAATGAAAAACTGTTTTTT

J: TRBJ1-5
size: .
D: TRBD1
V: TRBV15
CDR3: CATSRATGFEPQHF
DNA: TGTGCCACCAGCAGAGCGACAGGGTTTGAGCCCCAGCATTTT

J: TRBJ2-7
size: .
D: .
V: TRBV4-1
CDR3: CAGSLDLAYEQYF
DNA: TGCGCCGGCAGCTTGGACCTTGCCTACGAGCAGTACTTC

J: TRBJ2-7
size: .
D: .
V: TRBV2
CDR3: CASTLSYEQYF
DNA: TGTGCCAGCACTCTCTCCTACGAGCAGTACTTC

J: TRBJ2-6
size: once
D: TRBD1
V: TRBV27
CDR3: CASSSDRGPGANVLTF
DNA: TGTGCCAGCAGCTCAGACAGGGGTCCTGGGGCCAACGTCCTGACTTTC

J: TRBJ2-7
size: once
D: TRBD2
V: TRBV15
CDR3: CATGTSSYEQYF
DNA: TGTGCCACCGGGACTAGCTCTTACGAGCAGTACTTC

J: TRBJ2-6
size: .
D: TRBD2
V: TRBV7-6
CDR3: CASSLGASGASGANVLTF
DNA: TGTGCCAGCAGCTTAGGGGCTAGCGGGGCCTCTGGGGCCAACGTCCTGACTTTC

J: TRBJ2-7
size: once
D: .
V: TRBV28
CDR3: CASSFRGRSSYEQYF
DNA: TGTGCCAGCAGTTTTCGGGGTCGAAGCTCCTACGAGCAGTACTTC

J: TRBJ2-1
size: .
D: TRBD2
V: TRBV9
CDR3: CASSLGTSVYNEQFF
DNA: TGTGCCAGCAGCTTGGGGACTAGCGTTTACAATGAGCAGTTCTTC

J: TRBJ1-3
size: .
D: .
V: TRBV18
CDR3: CASSPEGPGNTIYF
DNA: TGTGCCAGCTCACCGGAAGGGCCTGGAAACACCATATATTTT

J: TRBJ2-5
size: once
D: TRBD2
V: TRBV27
CDR3: CASRSGGEETQYF
DNA: TGTGCCAGCAGGAGCGGGGGGGAGGAGACCCAGTACTTC

J: TRBJ1-2
size: .
D: .
V: TRBV6-1
CDR3: CASSEGALDYGYTF
DNA: TGTGCCAGCAGTGAAGGGGCTTTAGACTATGGCTACACCTTC

J: TRBJ2-5
size: .
D: TRBD2
V: TRBV4-2
CDR3: CASSQDRGLAGGQETQYF
DNA: TGTGCCAGCAGCCAAGATCGAGGCCTAGCGGGGGGTCAAGAGACCCAGTACTTC